Sequencing of this TCR beta chain was carried out in a study of technical replicates of blood from a few donors. TCRdb's table, derived via immunoSEQ multiplex PCR, lists solely in-frame clones and lacks some. The repertoire holds 95,000 or so clones, with approximately 95% as singletons. Trimming shortened V by 5 bases and J by 0 bases, and 14 bases separated the two germline ends. This CDR3 contains 16 residues. Germline V gives CDR1 SGHAT, CDR2 FQNNGV. The gene calls are TRBV11-2 and TRBJ2-1, with a possible D match to TRBD2 (6 bases). The TCR was taken from a human donor in good health. The sequenced material came from T cells isolated from PBMCs. CDR3 bases: TGTGCCAGCAGCCCCCTCGGGAGCCCCTCCTACAATGAGCAGTTCTTC. The encoded protein is CASSPLGSPSYNEQFF.